The 20 T cell receptor beta chains listed next were all sequenced from one sample in a study of regulatory T cells in long-lasting Graves disease. The time point: newly diagnosed GD, antithyroid drugs for less than 3 months. There was RNA extracted from PBMCs, and the TCR library was made from it. iRepertoire HTBI primers and Arm-PCR of CDR3 regions built TCR beta libraries. One entry per CDR3 protein results from TCRdb running MiXCR on the multiplex PCR reads. In the table there are 400,000 to 500,000 distinct CDR3 sequences, 13% to 15% of which are singletons. The data were also submitted as part of a second study, on T cells in Graves' hyperthyroidism and ophthalmopathy.

Sequences were derived from peripheral blood mononuclear cells (PBMCs), sampled at new diagnosis, from a patient treated with antithyroid drugs. The receptors here all came from a woman between 50 and 59 years old with Graves disease.

This clonotype showed up many times. The chain uses TRBV28 and TRBJ2-4; 7 positions match TRBD2. Germline CDR1 and CDR2: MDHEN and SYDVKM. This CDR3 contains 13 residues. V lost 5 bases and J lost 5; bases outside the gene matches: 3. CDR3 sequence reads: CASSGTNQNIQYF. The DNA of the CDR3 is TGTGCCAGCAGTGGGACTAACCAAAACATTCAGTACTTC.

This clonotype was counted ten times or more. V and J are TRBV5-1 and TRBJ2-1; TRBD2 matches 9 bases. This CDR3 comprises 16 residues. After removal of 4 bases from V and 4 bases from J, the junction contained 9 bases not matched to a gene. CDR1 is SGHRS and CDR2 is YFSETQ in the germline V gene. CDR3 sequence: CASSSGLASGYNEQFF. In nucleotides, the CDR3 is TGCGCCAGCAGCAGCGGACTAGCGAGCGGGTACAATGAGCAGTTCTTC. Filled out from reference TRBV5-1 and TRBJ2-1, the complete variable domain reads KAGVTQTPRYLIKTRGQQVTLSCSPISGHRSVSWYQQTPGQGLQFLFEYFSETQRNKGNFPGRFSGRQFSNSRSEMNVSTLELGDSALYLCASSSGLASGYNEQFFGPGTRLTVL.

This clonotype was detected ten times or more. The CDR3 reads CASSLVVGYGYTF. Written as DNA, the CDR3 is TGTGCCAGCAGCTTAGTGGTGGGGTATGGCTACACCTTC. This chain joins TRBV7-9 and TRBJ1-2; D gene uncertain. Germline CDR1 and CDR2: SEHNR and FQNEAQ (reference sequence). This CDR3 has 13 residues. The germline V and J ends were trimmed by 1 base and 5 bases, with 8 bases remaining between them.

Only a few counts were recorded for this clonotype. This chain uses TRBV20-1 with TRBJ2-3; the match to TRBD2 covers 9 bases. Germline V gene sequence: CDR1 DFQATT, CDR2 SNEGSKA (reference sequence). CDR3 length: 15 amino acids. J lost 2 bases, V lost 3 bases, and 6 bases had no gene match. CDR3 DNA sequence: TGCAGTGCTAGGGTAGCGGGGGATCTCACAGATACGCAGTATTTT. It specifies CSARVAGDLTDTQYF.

This clonotype was seen only a few times. The chain combines TRBV5-1 with TRBJ2-2; D may be TRBD2 (6 bases). This CDR3 region has 14 residues. Trimming took off 7 bases at V and 6 bases at J, with 16 bases between the two ends. Germline V gives CDR1 SGHRS, CDR2 YFSETQ. In DNA, the CDR3 is TGCGCCAGCGCGGGACCCCTTAACGCCGGGGAGCTGTTTTTT. This codes for CASAGPLNAGELFF.

This chain uses TRBV5-1 with TRBJ2-7; TRBD2 might be the D (5 bases). CDR1 and CDR2 from the germline V gene are SGHRS and YFSETQ. V dropped 3 bases and J dropped 0 bases, with 13 bases sitting between them. The CDR3 is 15 amino acids. The CDR3 region is CASSSRTGSSYEQYF. CDR3 DNA: TGCGCCAGCAGCTCGAGGACTGGAAGCTCCTACGAGCAGTACTTC.

This clonotype was seen ten or more times. This chain links TRBV2 with TRBJ1-4; 7 bases match TRBD1. Trimming at V came to 7 bases and at J to 0 bases, leaving 5 bases not matched to a gene. Germline V lookup: CDR1 SNHLY, CDR2 FYNNEI. The CDR3 has 15 residues. CDR3 region: CASNRGTATNEKLFF. CDR3 nucleotides: TGTGCCAGCAACCGGGGGACAGCAACTAATGAAAAACTGTTTTTT.

This clonotype has at least ten counts. The rearrangement uses TRBV7-6 and TRBJ2-1, with TRBD1 matching over 7 bases. This CDR3 has 13 residues. Trimming at V came to 4 bases and at J to 9 bases, leaving 6 bases not matched to a gene. Germline V CDR1 and CDR2: SGHVS, FNYEAQ. The CDR3 DNA reads TGTGCCAGCAGCTCCCCGACAGGGCGTGAGCAGTTCTTC. This encodes CASSSPTGREQFF.

This clonotype was picked up a small number of times. Mismatch with germline at one junction end may stem from a read error. CDR3 sequence reads: CDSSFPGNNEKLFF. DNA for the CDR3: TGTGACAGCAGTTTTCCGGGGAATAATGAAAAACTGTTTTTT. The rearrangement links TRBV28 to TRBJ1-4; D gene ambiguous. The CDR3 has 14 residues. Per the germline V gene, CDR1 is MDHEN and CDR2 is SYDVKM. Together with reference TRBV28 and TRBJ1-4, the CDR3 gives the full variable domain: DVKVTQSSRYLVKRTGEKVFLECVQDMDHENMFWYRQDPGLGLRLIYFSYDVKMKEKGDIPEGYSVSREKKERFSLILESASTNQTSMYLCDSSFPGNNEKLFFGSGTQLSVL.

For this clonotype: Just one base apart from a much larger clone, this may be a read error. The CDR3 does not close with the conserved phenylalanine or tryptophan, likely indicating a read error. The rearrangement joins TRBV5-1 to TRBJ1-1; D is ambiguous. CDR3 size: 13 residues. CDR1 is SGHRS and CDR2 is YFSETQ in the germline V gene. The germline V and J ends were trimmed by 2 bases and 0 bases, with 5 bases remaining between them. The DNA for the CDR3 is TGCGCCAGCAGCTTTGGTATGAACACTGAAGCTTTCTGT. Amino acid sequence: CASSFGMNTEAFC.

This chain joins TRBV19 and TRBJ1-5; D ambiguous. CDR3 length: 16 amino acids. Germline CDR1 and CDR2: LNHDA and SQIVND (reference sequence). The V and J ends lost 4 bases and 0 bases respectively, with 13 bases between them. In nucleotides, the CDR3 is TGTGCCAGTAGTACGCTACTGACGGATAGCAATCAGCCCCAGCATTTT. The encoded protein is CASSTLLTDSNQPQHF.

This clonotype was seen many times. V usage is TRBV12-3 or TRBV12-4 and J usage is TRBJ2-5; D not resolved. The CDR3 is 14 residues long. V was cut by 1 base and J by 4 bases, with 10 bases left in between. CDR3: CASSLDGRVETQYF. DNA of the CDR3: TGTGCCAGCAGTTTAGATGGCAGAGTAGAGACCCAGTACTTC.

At least ten counts were recorded for this clonotype. The chain recombines TRBV7-2 with TRBJ2-7; D gene uncertain. CDR1 is SGHTA, CDR2 FQGNSA, per germline. The CDR3 spans 16 residues. V lost 4 bases and J lost 0, with 16 bases in between. CDR3 nucleotide sequence: TGTGCCAGCAGCTCGGTTTTTTCTGCCCCCTCCTACGAGCAGTACTTC. This sequence encodes CASSSVFSAPSYEQYF.

This clonotype was detected ten times or more. Germline is not matched at one junction end, which may reflect a read error. The chain is built from TRBV28 and TRBJ2-3; 7 nucleotides line up with TRBD2. Looked up from germline, CDR1 is MDHEN and CDR2 is SYDVKM. There are 15 residues in the CDR3. The CDR3 bases are TGTGCCAGTAGGGACGTTAGGGAGGGCACATATACGCAGTATTTT. Protein product: CASRDVREGTYTQYF.

This clonotype was observed at least ten times. The rearrangement joins TRBV2 to TRBJ2-4, with 7 bases aligning to TRBD1. CDR1 and CDR2 (germline): SNHLY, FYNNEI. The CDR3 has 15 residues. The J segment lost 0 bases and the V segment lost 6 bases, leaving 5 bases of the junction unmatched. This CDR3 reads CASRDRAGAKNIQYF. CDR3 DNA sequence: TGTGCCAGCAGAGACAGGGCTGGAGCCAAAAACATTCAGTACTTC.

The table lists this clonotype with many counts. The CDR3 reads CASGAGSYEQYF. CDR3 bases: TGTGCCAGCGGGGCGGGCTCCTACGAGCAGTACTTC. This sequence joins TRBV7-9 and TRBJ2-7; either TRBD1 or TRBD2 may supply D (5 bases each). The germline V gene encodes CDR1 SEHNR and CDR2 FQNEAQ (reference sequence). The CDR3 is made up of 12 amino acids. The V and J ends lost 8 bases and 0 bases respectively, with 8 bases between them.

Points on this clonotype: A junction boundary mismatches the germline segment, possibly from a read error. This chain links TRBV30 with TRBJ1-1; D may be TRBD1 (6 bases). CDR1 is GTSNPN, CDR2 SVGIG, per germline (reference sequence). The CDR3 extends over 12 amino acids. The CDR3 DNA reads as TGTGGCTGGAGGGGGGGGCAAACTGAAGCTTTCTTT. This translates into CGWRGGQTEAFF.

In this sample, this clonotype turned up a few times. The J gene is TRBJ1-2, the V gene TRBV10-3, with D unresolved. V dropped 2 bases and J dropped 5 bases, with 12 bases sitting between them. The CDR3 totals 14 residues. From germline, CDR1 is ENHRY and CDR2 SYGVKD. The CDR3 protein is CAISEGLEPYGYTF. The CDR3 coding sequence is TGTGCCATCAGTGAGGGTCTCGAGCCTTATGGCTACACCTTC.

Worth noting for this clonotype: A much larger clonotype is one base distant, so this may be a read error. J is TRBJ2-1 and V is TRBV12-3 or TRBV12-4; D is unclear. The J call is uncertain, as TRBJ2-5 better fits the DNA end. The CDR3 extends over 13 amino acids. The DNA of the CDR3 is TGTACCAGCAGTGTGGGATGGCAAGAGACCCAGTACTTC. It codes for CTSSVGWQETQYF.

This clonotype was counted a few times. This sequence joins TRBV4-1 and TRBJ2-1, with D hard to call. There are 12 residues in the CDR3. V shed 1 base and J shed 12 bases, with 10 bases lying between them. The germline V gene has CDR1 MGHRA and CDR2 YSYEKL. CDR3 residues: CASSQASLRQFF. Here the CDR3 DNA reads TGCGCCAGCAGCCAAGCCAGTTTACGGCAGTTCTTC.